This paragraph reports one T cell receptor beta chain. Its antigen remains unknown. The sample is drawn from a study of cytomegalovirus exposure and HLA in healthy donors. The primer mix had 60 Vbeta and 13 Jbeta primers. The data were produced by immunoSEQ multiplex PCR, yet TCRdb's version contains in-frame clones alone and is incomplete. The sample consists of 150,000 to 200,000 clones, about 79% of them appearing once. Overall study findings and caveats: As a later analysis showed, a missense DCLRE1C variant was linked to trimming of TCR beta V- and J-genes. A later analysis revealed that TCR association rates differed between HLA loci, peaking at DRB1 and bottoming out at HLA-C.

Deletions cut 9 bases from V and 4 bases from J, with 21 bases between. Germline V lookup: CDR1 MDHEN, CDR2 SYDVKM. This CDR3 has 15 amino acids. Material: PBMCs. The chain combines TRBV28 with TRBJ1-2; D ambiguous. This clonotype was obtained from a woman in her forties or fifties in good health and CMV-seropositive. CDR3 in amino acids: CASEGGRPKTYGYTF. Here the CDR3 DNA reads TGTGCCAGTGAGGGTGGGAGGCCTAAAACCTATGGCTACACCTTC.